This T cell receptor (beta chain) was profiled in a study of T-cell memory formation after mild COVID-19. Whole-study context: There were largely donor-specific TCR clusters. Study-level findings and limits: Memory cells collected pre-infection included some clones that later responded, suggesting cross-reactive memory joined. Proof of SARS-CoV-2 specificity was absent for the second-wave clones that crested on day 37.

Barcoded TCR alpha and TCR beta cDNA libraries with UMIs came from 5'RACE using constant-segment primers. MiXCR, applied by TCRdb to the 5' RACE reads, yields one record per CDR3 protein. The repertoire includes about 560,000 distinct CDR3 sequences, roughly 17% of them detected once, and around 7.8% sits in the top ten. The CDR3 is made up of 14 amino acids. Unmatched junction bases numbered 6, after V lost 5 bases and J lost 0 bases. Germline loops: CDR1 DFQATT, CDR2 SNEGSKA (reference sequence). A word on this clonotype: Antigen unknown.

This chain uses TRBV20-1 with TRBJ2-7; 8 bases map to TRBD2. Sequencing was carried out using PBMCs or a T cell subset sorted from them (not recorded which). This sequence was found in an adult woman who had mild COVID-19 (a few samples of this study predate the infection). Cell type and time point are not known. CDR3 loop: CSAWGSGNSYEQYF. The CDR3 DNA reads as TGCAGTGCTTGGGGTAGCGGGAACTCCTACGAGCAGTACTTC.